A single T cell receptor (beta chain) is shown here with its context. Its antigen is undetermined. This sample was included in a study of beta chain features in type 1 diabetes. Study at large: All samples together contributed more than 90,000,000 sorted cells for examination. Whole-study results and caveats: The study found moderately but significantly shorter TCRB CDR3s in all four CD4+ subsets of Type 1 diabetes patients. Patients' naive, central memory and regulatory TCRB repertoires appeared more alike than those of healthy donors.

Central memory, naive, regulatory and stem cell-like memory CD4+ cells were sorted by CD45RO/CCR7/CD25/CD127/CD95/CD27. Each sorted population was over 95% pure. Expressed TCRB transcripts were sequenced because the entire RNA isolate underwent reverse transcription. Method: immunoSEQ multiplex PCR; TCRdb's copy keeps in-frame clones and lacks some. The sample has under 850,000 clones; about an eighth are singletons. Sample: naive CD4+ T cells from blood. This receptor was obtained from a man aged 18-30 years with type 1 diabetes.

CDR3 loop: CASSLSGTGVGDIQYF. The CDR3 nucleotides are TGCGCCAGCAGCTTGTCCGGGACAGGGGTCGGGGACATTCAGTACTTC. This rearrangement joins TRBV5-1 to TRBJ2-4, with 10 bases fitting TRBD1. The CDR3 runs to 16 residues. With 1 base clipped from V and 8 bases from J, the junction kept 9 bases outside the gene matches. Per the germline V gene, CDR1 is SGHRS and CDR2 is YFSETQ.